Sequencing of this T cell receptor (beta chain) was carried out in a study of technical replicates of blood from a few donors. The repertoire was sequenced with immunoSEQ multiplex PCR; TCRdb's copy has only in-frame clones and lacks some. Seen here are about 53,000 clones, roughly 84% observed once, and the top ten hold about 5%. This CDR3 contains 11 residues. V was shortened by 3 bases and J by 2 bases, with 2 bases between the two germline ends. CDR1 and CDR2 (germline): SGHNT, YYREEE (reference sequence). Sequencing was carried out using PBMCs. The chain has TRBV5-4 and TRBJ2-5; D not certain. The clonotype was recovered from a human donor in good health. Some clones in this sample may be carry-over from other donors' samples. CDR3: CASSSQETQYF. The CDR3 coding sequence is TGTGCCAGCAGCTCGCAAGAGACCCAGTACTTC.